The 14 T cell receptor beta chains given below trace back to one sample, sequenced in a study of blood T cell repertoires in COVID-19. Measured with immunoSEQ multiplex PCR; TCRdb has only the in-frame clones, and not every one. This sample has about 330,000 clones, with over 75% found just once. Source material: PBMCs or T cells enriched from blood (not recorded which). The origin of the receptors is a man aged 30 to 45 who had recovered from COVID-19.

This rearrangement joins TRBV29-1 to TRBJ2-3; 8 nucleotides align to TRBD2. V shed 6 bases and J 4 bases; nucleotides not matched to a gene: 6. This CDR3 spans 13 amino acids. Germline V lookup: CDR1 SQVTM, CDR2 ANQGSEA. The DNA for the CDR3 is TGCAGCGTCCCGGGACTAGAGTCAGATACGCAGTATTTT. As protein: CSVPGLESDTQYF.

The J gene is TRBJ1-1, the V gene TRBV12-2. TRBV12-2 is noted as a pseudogene. This CDR3 has 14 residues. In DNA form, the CDR3 reads TGTGCAAGTCGCTTAGAGGGGAGGGGCACTGAAGCTTTCTTT. Its translation is CASRLEGRGTEAFF.

J is TRBJ1-6 and V is TRBV5-1; 7 nucleotides line up with TRBD1. Germline V gene data show CDR1 as SGHRS and CDR2 as YFSETQ. V trimming: 3 bases; J trimming: 9 bases; junction bases outside the gene matches: 6. CDR3 size: 14 residues. CDR3 DNA: TGCGCCAGCAGCTCAAGACAGGGTGGTTCACCCCTCCACTTT. This sequence encodes CASSSRQGGSPLHF.

The chain joins TRBV24-1 to TRBJ2-1, with 8 bases that match TRBD2. The V gene end was trimmed by 3 bases and the J gene end by 5 bases; junction bases not matched to a gene: 8. The CDR3 covers 16 residues. The V gene's germline CDR1 is KGHDR and CDR2 SFDVKD. Here the CDR3 DNA reads TGTGCCACCAGTGATACACAGCGGGGGACTGACAATGAGCAGTTCTTC. It encodes CATSDTQRGTDNEQFF.

V usage is TRBV28 and J usage is TRBJ1-3; D gene uncertain. The germline CDR1 and CDR2 sequences are MDHEN and SYDVKM. The CDR3 runs 14 residues. V lost 6 bases, J lost 0 bases, and 9 bases lay in between. The CDR3 spells CASRTAISGNTIYF. CDR3 bases: TGTGCCAGCAGAACAGCTATCTCTGGAAACACCATATATTTT.

The V call is TRBV24-1, the J call TRBJ1-3, with unresolved D. The CDR3 has 13 amino acids. Germline V lookup: CDR1 KGHDR, CDR2 SFDVKD. V lost 4 bases to trimming and J lost 4 bases, with 7 bases between them. This chain's CDR3 is CATSEAEGNTIYF. As DNA, the CDR3 is TGTGCCACCAGTGAGGCAGAAGGAAACACCATATATTTT.

The genes are TRBV28 and TRBJ2-3; D is ambiguous. Germline loops: CDR1 MDHEN, CDR2 SYDVKM. V shed 5 bases and J shed 1 base, with 7 bases lying between them. This CDR3 comprises 13 residues. The CDR3 is CASSHQGTDTQYF. In DNA form, the CDR3 reads TGTGCCAGCAGTCACCAGGGCACAGATACGCAGTATTTT.

This clone was counted a single time. This chain uses TRBV18 with TRBJ1-6, with D perhaps TRBD1 (5 bases). Germline V gene lookup returns CDR1 KGHSH and CDR2 LQKENI. This CDR3 is 15 amino acids long. Trimming removed 2 bases at V and 2 bases at J, with 7 bases between. CDR3 sequence reads: CASSPGRAYNSPLHF. The DNA for the CDR3 is TGTGCCAGCTCACCAGGCAGGGCCTATAATTCACCCCTCCACTTT. Using reference TRBV18 and TRBJ1-6 for the parts outside the CDR3, the full variable domain is NAGVMQNPRHLVRRRGQEARLRCSPMKGHSHVYWYRQLPEEGLKFMVYLQKENIIDESGMPKERFSAEFPKEGPSILRIQQVVRGDSAAYFCASSPGRAYNSPLHFGNGTRLTVT.

This chain uses TRBV14 with TRBJ1-1; 7 bases fit TRBD1. The CDR3 sequence is 12 residues long. Per the germline V gene, CDR1 is SGHDN and CDR2 is FVKESK. J was trimmed by 8 bases and V by 3 bases; bases with no gene match: 3. CDR3 residues: CASSQNRGEAFF. CDR3 nucleotide sequence: TGTGCCAGCAGCCAGAACAGGGGAGAAGCTTTCTTT.

The rearrangement joins TRBV5-1 to TRBJ2-7, with 9 nucleotides matching TRBD1. After removal of 4 bases from V and 9 bases from J, the junction contained 5 bases not matched to a gene. From germline, CDR1 is SGHRS and CDR2 YFSETQ. The CDR3 totals 12 residues. The CDR3 spells CASSPGQGRQYF. CDR3 in DNA: TGCGCCAGCAGCCCGGGACAGGGACGGCAGTACTTC.

The chain joins TRBV5-1 to TRBJ2-5; D is possibly TRBD2 (7 bases). The V gene lost 0 bases and the J gene lost 5 bases, with 11 bases spanning the gap. Per the germline V gene, CDR1 is SGHRS and CDR2 is YFSETQ. The CDR3 loop spans 14 amino acids. CDR3 bases: TGCGCCAGCAGCTTGGAGGGGGGGATCGAGACCCAGTACTTC. It yields the protein CASSLEGGIETQYF.

The rearrangement links TRBV13 to TRBJ2-3; maybe TRBD2 (5 bases). Germline V lookup: CDR1 PRHDT, CDR2 FYEKMQ (reference sequence). This CDR3 has 16 residues. Deletions cut 2 bases from V and 2 bases from J, with 14 bases between. CDR3 DNA sequence: TGTGCCAGCAGCTTAAGTGGAACGGAGGACACAGATACGCAGTATTTT. Translated, it gives CASSLSGTEDTDTQYF.

The chain couples TRBV3-1 (or the pseudogene TRBV3-2) to TRBJ2-7; maybe TRBD1 (6 bases). This CDR3 has 12 amino acids. The V and J ends lost 3 bases and 5 bases respectively, with 8 bases between them. Germline lookup yields CDR1 LGHDT and CDR2 YNNKEL (reference sequence). CDR3 residues: CASSQGANEQYF. CDR3 DNA: TGTGCCAGCAGCCAGGGGGCCAACGAGCAGTACTTC.

The J gene is TRBJ2-6, the V gene TRBV7-3; D remains ambiguous. In germline, CDR1 is SGHTA, CDR2 FQGTGA. There are 13 residues in the CDR3. The V end lost 5 bases, the J end lost 0 bases, and 2 bases lay between the germline ends. The CDR3 DNA sequence: TGTGCCAGCAGCCACTCTGGGGCCAACGTCCTGACTTTC. Its translation: CASSHSGANVLTF.